The 24 T cell receptor beta chains presented below share a single source sample, sequenced in a study of CD8 T cells in Susac syndrome. About 0.5 to 1 ug RNA was reverse transcribed with random hexamers. TCRdb reanalysed the immunoSEQ multiplex PCR reads using MiXCR and keeps one entry per CDR3 protein. Found here are 150,000 to 200,000 distinct CDR3 sequences, approximately 94% of them singletons; the top ten hold over 0.08%. The source material was CD4+ T cells from PBMCs. These TCRs come from a human donor with multiple sclerosis.

This clonotype appeared once. The J gene is TRBJ1-1, the V gene TRBV6-1, with D unclear. Germline-derived CDR1 and CDR2 are MNHNS and SASEGT. This CDR3 is 13 amino acids long. V lost 4 bases and J lost 3, with 9 bases in between. CDR3 bases: TGTGCCAGCAGTGTAATTCAATACACTGAAGCTTTCTTT. It specifies CASSVIQYTEAFF.

The chain has TRBV29-1 and TRBJ1-2; tentative D call: TRBD1 (5 bases). CDR1 and CDR2 from the germline V gene are SQVTM and ANQGSEA. V was shortened by 7 bases and J by 2 bases, with 14 bases between the two germline ends. This CDR3 has 13 amino acids. The CDR3 loop reads CSGTPQGNYGYTF. In DNA, the CDR3 is TGCAGCGGGACGCCCCAGGGCAACTATGGCTACACCTTC. The whole variable domain, filled in from reference TRBV29-1 and TRBJ1-2, reads SAVISQKPSRDICQRGTSLTIQCQVDSQVTMMFWYRQQPGQSLTLIATANQGSEATYESGFVIDKFPISRPNLTFSTLTVSNMSPEDSSIYLCSGTPQGNYGYTFGSGTRLTVV.

There are a few counts of this clonotype. The rearrangement joins TRBV11-2 to TRBJ1-1; no reliable D call. This CDR3 is 13 amino acids long. Germline assignment: CDR1 SGHAT and CDR2 FQNNGV. The V end was cut by 1 base, the J end by 3 bases, with 6 bases between. The CDR3 sequence: CASSLVRDTEAFF. As DNA, the CDR3 is TGTGCCAGCAGCTTAGTCCGGGACACTGAAGCTTTCTTT.

This chain connects TRBV29-1 to TRBJ2-3; D remains unclear. The CDR3 runs to 13 residues. The V end was cut by 4 bases, the J end by 6 bases, with 14 bases between. CDR1 and CDR2 (germline): SQVTM, ANQGSEA. The CDR3 is CSVGSRLRDTQYF. The CDR3 DNA is TGCAGCGTTGGATCCAGGTTGCGGGATACGCAGTATTTT.

This chain links TRBV19 with TRBJ1-4; D remains ambiguous. The germline CDR1 and CDR2 sequences are LNHDA and SQIVND (reference sequence). The CDR3 covers 13 residues. Trimming cost V 8 bases and J 0 bases, with 7 bases left between them. CDR3 coding DNA: TGTGCCAGTCGCAGGTCAACTAATGAAAAACTGTTTTTT. Protein: CASRRSTNEKLFF.

The V call is TRBV27, the J call TRBJ2-3; D is undetermined. This CDR3 is 12 amino acids long. Germline-derived CDR1 and CDR2 are MNHEY and SMNVEV (reference sequence). V lost 6 bases, J lost 10 bases, and 14 bases lay in between. CDR3 sequence: CASRRFLEPQYF. The DNA of the CDR3 is TGTGCCAGCAGGAGATTTCTAGAACCGCAGTATTTT.

The chain employs TRBV4-3 and TRBJ1-5, with D possibly TRBD1 on 6 matching bases. The CDR3 totals 15 residues. Germline V gene sequence: CDR1 LGHNA, CDR2 YSLEER. The V end lost 0 bases, the J end lost 9 bases, and 15 bases lay between the germline ends. Here the CDR3 DNA reads TGCGCCAGCAGCCAAGATCCCGAGGGGGACTGGCCCCAGCATTTT. This codes for CASSQDPEGDWPQHF.

This clonotype was observed a handful of times. The genes are TRBV4-3 and TRBJ2-5; 7 bases match TRBD2. Germline CDR1 is LGHNA and CDR2 is YSLEER. The CDR3 covers 15 residues. Trimming at V came to 4 bases and at J to 4 bases, leaving 9 bases not matched to a gene. The CDR3 protein is CASSPRGEGPETQYF. Here the CDR3 DNA reads TGCGCCAGCAGCCCCCGGGGGGAGGGCCCAGAGACCCAGTACTTC.

This clonotype was detected only once. The chain combines TRBV6-1 with TRBJ2-5; 13 bases line up with TRBD2. V trimming: 5 bases; J trimming: 4 bases; junction bases outside the gene matches: 10. The CDR3 runs 17 residues. CDR1 and CDR2 (germline): MNHNS, SASEGT. CDR3 DNA: TGTGCCAGCAGTAGCCGCCGGACTAGCGGGAGACCAGAGACCCAGTACTTC. Translation gives CASSSRRTSGRPETQYF.

This sequence joins TRBV29-1 and TRBJ2-1, with D perhaps matching TRBD2 (6 bases). V shed 5 bases and J shed 4 bases, with 15 bases lying between them. The CDR3 extends over 14 amino acids. The germline V gene encodes CDR1 SQVTM and CDR2 ANQGSEA. The CDR3 nucleotides are TGCAGCGTTCGAAGTCGTCTAGCGTACAATGAGCAGTTCTTC. This gives the protein CSVRSRLAYNEQFF.

V is TRBV7-3 and J is TRBJ2-7; TRBD1 matches 8 bases. The CDR3 extends over 14 amino acids. The trim removed 4 bases at V and 5 bases at J, leaving 7 bases unmatched. Germline CDR1 and CDR2: SGHTA and FQGTGA. The CDR3 coding sequence is TGTGCCAGCAGCTCAGCGACAGGGGAAAACGAGCAGTACTTC. Its protein is CASSSATGENEQYF.

The genes are TRBV20-1 and TRBJ2-7; 7 nucleotides match TRBD1. Germline loops: CDR1 DFQATT, CDR2 SNEGSKA (reference sequence). CDR3 length equals 13 residues. V shed 0 bases, J shed 3 bases, and the junction held 2 bases outside the gene matches. The CDR3 sequence: CSAREDRIYEQYF. CDR3 nucleotide sequence: TGCAGTGCTAGAGAGGACAGGATCTACGAGCAGTACTTC.

V gene TRBV4-1 combines with J gene TRBJ2-2, with 7 bases matching TRBD1. This CDR3 is built from 13 residues. The ends lost 4 bases at V and 6 bases at J; junction bases unmatched: 2. The germline gives CDR1 MGHRA, CDR2 YSYEKL. The CDR3 coding sequence is TGCGCCAGCAGCCCGACAGGGCCCGGGGAGCTGTTTTTT. Translating it yields CASSPTGPGELFF.

The chain recombines TRBV7-3 with TRBJ2-1, with 12 nucleotides matching TRBD2. Germline values: CDR1 SGHTA, CDR2 FQGTGA. Trimming took 5 bases from V and 9 from J; bases not matched to a gene: 2. CDR3 length: 13 residues. The CDR3 spells CASSGGLAGEQFF. As DNA, the CDR3 is TGTGCCAGCAGCGGGGGACTAGCGGGTGAGCAGTTCTTC.

This clonotype was seen only once. V usage is TRBV12-3 or TRBV12-4 and J usage is TRBJ1-2, with TRBD1 identical over 7 bases. The CDR3 length is 16 residues. Trimming removed 6 bases from V and 4 bases from J; junction bases left unmatched: 14. CDR3 in amino acids: CASSRRLDRVVYGYTF. CDR3 DNA sequence: TGTGCCAGCAGCCGACGCCTCGACAGGGTGGTCTATGGCTACACCTTC.

The chain has TRBV10-3 and TRBJ2-3; TRBD2 aligns across 10 bases. The CDR3 extends over 16 amino acids. Per the germline V gene, CDR1 is ENHRY and CDR2 is SYGVKD. After removal of 4 bases from V and 6 bases from J, the junction contained 10 bases not matched to a gene. CDR3 protein: CAISVGLAGAGDTQYF. CDR3 DNA sequence: TGTGCCATCAGTGTCGGGCTAGCGGGGGCCGGGGATACGCAGTATTTT.

V and J are TRBV6-6 and TRBJ1-2, with 7 positions matching TRBD1. J was trimmed by 0 bases and V by 2 bases; bases with no gene match: 3. CDR1 and CDR2 from the germline V gene are MNHNY and SVGAGI (reference sequence). The CDR3 contains 15 residues. The CDR3 region has the DNA TGTGCCAGCAGTTACACAGGGGTCTCTAACTATGGCTACACCTTC. This sequence encodes CASSYTGVSNYGYTF.

The gene calls are TRBV19 and TRBJ2-1; the D is unclear. From germline, CDR1 is LNHDA and CDR2 SQIVND (reference sequence). V lost 8 bases to trimming and J lost 0 bases, with 8 bases between them. The CDR3 totals 13 residues. The CDR3 nucleotides are TGTGCCAGTGGCAGAGGCTCCTACAATGAGCAGTTCTTC. Its translation: CASGRGSYNEQFF. Looking up the rest from reference TRBV19 and TRBJ2-1 gives the full variable domain: DGGITQSPKYLFRKEGQNVTLSCEQNLNHDAMYWYRQDPGQGLRLIYYSQIVNDFQKGDIAEGYSVSREKKESFPLTVTSAQKNPTAFYLCASGRGSYNEQFFGPGTRLTVL.

The V and J genes are TRBV11-2 and TRBJ1-2; a possible D gene is TRBD1 (5 bases). CDR3 length: 15 amino acids. Germline V CDR1 and CDR2: SGHAT, FQNNGV. V lost 0 bases and J lost 6, with 14 bases in between. The CDR3 nucleotides read TGTGCCAGCAGCTTAGATCAGGTGGTGGGGGATGGCTACACCTTC. Its protein product is CASSLDQVVGDGYTF. The complete variable domain, with remaining parts taken from reference TRBV11-2 and TRBJ1-2, reads EAGVAQSPRYKIIEKRQSVAFWCNPISGHATLYWYQQILGQGPKLLIQFQNNGVVDDSQLPKDRFSAERLKGVDSTLKIQPAKLEDSAVYLCASSLDQVVGDGYTFGSGTRLTVV.

The CDR3 DNA follows: TGTGCCAGTACTGCGACCGGAGCCGGGGAGCTGTTTTTT. It is translated as CASTATGAGELFF. The rearrangement uses TRBV19 and TRBJ2-2; D is uncertain. This CDR3 comprises 13 residues. Trimming removed 7 bases from V and 6 bases from J, with 12 bases in between. Germline CDR1 is LNHDA and CDR2 is SQIVND (reference sequence).

This clonotype showed up just a few times. The chain joins TRBV7-2 to TRBJ2-5; D unresolved. CDR3 length: 13 amino acids. Germline-derived CDR1 and CDR2 are SGHTA and FQGNSA. Trimming stripped 1 base from V and 4 bases from J, with 7 bases between. CDR3 in DNA: TGTGCCAGCAGCTTAGAGGGTGGAGAGACCCAGTACTTC. Translating gives CASSLEGGETQYF.

In DNA form, the CDR3 reads TGCGCCAGCAGCCATAGCGGGAGTCCCTACGAGCAGTACTTC. Its translation is CASSHSGSPYEQYF. The chain links TRBV4-1 to TRBJ2-7; 9 nucleotides agree with TRBD2. Germline CDR1 reads MGHRA; CDR2 reads YSYEKL. The CDR3 has 14 residues. V shed 3 bases, J shed 2 bases, and the junction held 2 bases outside the gene matches.

V and J are TRBV14 and TRBJ2-1, with a tentative D call TRBD1 (5 bases). The CDR3 covers 13 residues. Germline V CDR1 and CDR2: SGHDN, FVKESK. Trimming took off 1 base at V and 9 bases at J, with 10 bases between the two ends. CDR3: CASSQARGGEQFF. CDR3 DNA sequence: TGTGCCAGCAGCCAAGCAAGGGGTGGTGAGCAGTTCTTC. Based on the CDR3 plus reference TRBV14 and TRBJ2-1, the full variable domain is EAGVTQFPSHSVIEKGQTVTLRCDPISGHDNLYWYRRVMGKEIKFLLHFVKESKQDESGMPNNRFLAERTGGTYSTLKVQPAELEDSGVYFCASSQARGGEQFFGPGTRLTVL.

V and J are TRBV7-2 and TRBJ2-5, with no clear D. The germline V gene encodes CDR1 SGHTA and CDR2 FQGNSA. Trimming pared 5 bases from V and 2 bases from J, leaving 15 bases between. The CDR3 totals 15 residues. CDR3: CASSRRSGLQETQYF. The CDR3 region has the DNA TGTGCCAGCAGCCGAAGATCGGGCCTACAAGAGACCCAGTACTTC.